The clone carrying this TCR beta chain turned up a few times. Its antigen is undetermined. The length of the CDR3 is 15 residues. In germline, CDR1 is SGHTA, CDR2 FQGNSA. The V end was cut by 2 bases, the J end by 3 bases, with 12 bases between. The entry originates in a study of T-cell memory formation after mild COVID-19. Study outcomes and limitations: Clones contracting over day 15 to 85 were CD4/CD8 balanced, with later expanders leaning CD4+.

TCRdb reanalysed the 5' RACE reads using MiXCR and keeps one entry per CDR3 protein. The table lists fewer than 300,000 distinct CDR3 sequences, around 15% of them singletons. The sequence was obtained from a man aged 18 to 30 who had mild COVID-19 (a few samples of this study predate the infection). Cell type and time point are not known. Sequencing was carried out using PBMCs or a T cell subset sorted from them (not recorded which). V is TRBV7-2 and J is TRBJ2-3; D is perhaps TRBD2 (6 bases). The CDR3 is CASSLWGTQTDTQYF. The CDR3 coding sequence is TGTGCCAGCAGCTTATGGGGGACTCAGACAGATACGCAGTATTTT.